The 7 T cell receptor beta chains presented below share a single source sample, sequenced in a study of regulatory T cells in long-lasting Graves disease. The time point was: newly diagnosed GD, antithyroid drugs for less than 3 months. The TCR library was made from RNA extracted from PBMCs. iRepertoire HTBI primers and Arm-PCR of CDR3 regions built TCR beta libraries. TCRdb analysed the multiplex PCR reads with MiXCR anew, one entry per CDR3 protein. Of some 460,000 distinct CDR3 sequences in the sample, 15% to 20% were seen once. The sample also formed part of further work on T cells in Graves' hyperthyroidism and ophthalmopathy.

The sequencing used peripheral blood mononuclear cells (PBMCs), collected at new diagnosis, from a patient treated with antithyroid drugs. Receptors were obtained from a man aged 35 to 55 with Graves disease.

The chain has TRBV6-1 and TRBJ2-7; D gene ambiguous. Between the trimmed V and J ends, which lost 1 base and 4 bases, there was a span of 11 bases. The CDR3 contains 14 residues. From germline, CDR1 is MNHNS and CDR2 SASEGT. CDR3 in DNA: TGTGCCAGCAGTGAAGATTTATTTGCGTACGAGCAGTACTTC. This gives the protein CASSEDLFAYEQYF.

In this sample, this clonotype turned up many times. The chain couples TRBV11-2 to TRBJ1-5, with TRBD1 matching 7 bases. The germline V gene encodes CDR1 SGHAT and CDR2 FQNNGV. The CDR3 is 13 residues long. V lost 5 bases, J lost 7 bases, and 5 bases stayed unmatched. The DNA for the CDR3 is TGTGCCAGCAGCCAGGAGACAGGGCAGCCCCAGCATTTT. Translated: CASSQETGQPQHF.

In its sample, this clonotype was seen many times. The rearrangement links TRBV28 to TRBJ1-5; unclear D gene. The germline V gene has CDR1 MDHEN and CDR2 SYDVKM. The V end was cut by 5 bases, the J end by 4 bases, with 15 bases between. CDR3 length: 15 residues. CDR3 bases: TGTGCCAGCAGTATCCCCCCTCGTAGAAATCAGCCCCAGCATTTT. It codes for CASSIPPRRNQPQHF.

This clonotype has more than one count but fewer than ten. The rearrangement joins TRBV6-2 or TRBV6-3 to TRBJ2-1; perhaps D is TRBD1 or TRBD2 (5 bases each). The CDR3 is 14 residues long. Germline V gene data show CDR1 as MNHEY and CDR2 as SVGEGT. V was clipped by 3 bases and J by 7 bases, with 13 bases between them. The CDR3 here is CASSYPQRGNEQFF. CDR3 coding DNA: TGTGCCAGCAGTTATCCCCAGAGGGGAAATGAGCAGTTCTTC.

This clonotype was seen ten or more times. The chain joins TRBV6-2 or TRBV6-3 to TRBJ2-7, with TRBD1 matching over 7 bases. The trim removed 2 bases at V and 3 bases at J, leaving 13 bases unmatched. Germline lookup yields CDR1 MNHEY and CDR2 SVGEGT. CDR3 length equals 17 residues. The DNA for the CDR3 is TGTGCCAGCAGTTACACGCTGGGACAGCGTAATAGCTACGAGCAGTACTTC. Encoded protein: CASSYTLGQRNSYEQYF.

This clonotype was observed a handful of times. The chain uses TRBV7-9 and TRBJ1-1, with 7 positions matching TRBD1. The germline V gene encodes CDR1 SEHNR and CDR2 FQNEAQ (reference sequence). The ends lost 7 bases at V and 6 bases at J; junction bases unmatched: 8. This CDR3 is built from 13 residues. The CDR3 sequence is CASIRQGRPEAFF. For the CDR3, the DNA is TGTGCCAGCATCCGACAGGGTCGGCCTGAAGCTTTCTTT. Full variable domain (rest looked up from reference TRBV7-9 and TRBJ1-1): DTGVSQNPRHKITKRGQNVTFRCDPISEHNRLYWYRQTLGQGPEFLTYFQNEAQLEKSRLLSDRFSAERPKGSFSTLEIQRTEQGDSAMYLCASIRQGRPEAFFGQGTRLTVV.

A few counts support this clonotype. The genes are TRBV11-3 and TRBJ1-4, with a tentative D call TRBD1 (5 bases). The V gene's germline CDR1 is SGHNT and CDR2 YENEEA. The CDR3 has 17 residues. Trimming removed 5 bases from V and 0 bases from J, with 16 bases in between. DNA for the CDR3: TGTGCCAGCAGCGCAGGTGTTCGGGGGGCAACTAATGAAAAACTGTTTTTT. It specifies CASSAGVRGATNEKLFF.